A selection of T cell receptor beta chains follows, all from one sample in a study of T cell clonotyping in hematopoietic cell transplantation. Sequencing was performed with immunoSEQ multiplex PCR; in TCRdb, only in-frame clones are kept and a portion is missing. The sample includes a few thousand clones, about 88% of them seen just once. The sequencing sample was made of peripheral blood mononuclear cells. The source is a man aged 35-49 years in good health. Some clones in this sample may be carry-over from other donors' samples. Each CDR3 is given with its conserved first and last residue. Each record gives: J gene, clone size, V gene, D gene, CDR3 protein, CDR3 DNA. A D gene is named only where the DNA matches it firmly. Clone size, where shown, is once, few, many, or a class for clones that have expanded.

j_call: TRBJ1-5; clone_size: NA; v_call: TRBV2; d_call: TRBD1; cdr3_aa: CASSEAHRGRNQPQHF; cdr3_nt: TGTGCCAGCAGTGAAGCGCACAGGGGGCGGAATCAGCCCCAGCATTTT
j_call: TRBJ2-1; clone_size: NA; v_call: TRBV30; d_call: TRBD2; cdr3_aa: CAWRLAGGPGEQFF; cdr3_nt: TGTGCCTGGAGGTTAGCGGGGGGGCCCGGTGAGCAGTTCTTC
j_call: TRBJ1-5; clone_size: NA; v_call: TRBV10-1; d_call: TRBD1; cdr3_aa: CARGRDRERQPQHF; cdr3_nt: TGCGCCAGAGGCCGGGACAGGGAACGTCAGCCCCAGCATTTT
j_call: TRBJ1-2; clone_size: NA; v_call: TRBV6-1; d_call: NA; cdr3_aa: CASRPTGYGYTF; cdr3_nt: TGTGCCAGCAGACCTACAGGTTATGGCTACACCTTC
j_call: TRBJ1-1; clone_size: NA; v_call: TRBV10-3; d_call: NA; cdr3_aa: CAISGGGGAEAFF; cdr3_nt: TGTGCCATCAGTGGAGGAGGCGGAGCTGAAGCTTTCTTT
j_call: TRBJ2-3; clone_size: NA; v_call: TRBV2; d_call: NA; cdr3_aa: CASSESGGTQYF; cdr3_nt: TGTGCCAGCAGTGAGTCTGGCGGGACGCAGTATTTT
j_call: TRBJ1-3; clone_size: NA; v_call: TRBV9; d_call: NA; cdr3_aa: CASSPGLSQGNTIYF; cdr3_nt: TGTGCCAGCAGCCCTGGCCTGTCCCAGGGAAACACCATATATTTT
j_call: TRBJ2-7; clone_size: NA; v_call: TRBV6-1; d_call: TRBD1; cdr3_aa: CASSESGTGGYEQYF; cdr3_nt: TGTGCCAGCAGTGAAAGCGGGACAGGGGGTTACGAGCAGTACTTC
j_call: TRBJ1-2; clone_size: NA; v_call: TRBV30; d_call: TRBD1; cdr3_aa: CAWSPARDRGIGSYGYTF; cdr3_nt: TGTGCCTGGAGTCCGGCCCGGGACAGGGGAATAGGTAGCTATGGCTACACCTTC
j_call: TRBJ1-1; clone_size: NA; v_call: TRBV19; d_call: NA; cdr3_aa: CASLGEPEAFF; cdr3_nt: TGTGCCAGCTTGGGGGAGCCTGAAGCTTTCTTT
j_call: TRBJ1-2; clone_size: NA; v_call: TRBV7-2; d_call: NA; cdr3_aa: CASSLEAGANYGYTF; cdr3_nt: TGTGCCAGCAGCTTAGAAGCAGGGGCTAACTATGGCTACACCTTC
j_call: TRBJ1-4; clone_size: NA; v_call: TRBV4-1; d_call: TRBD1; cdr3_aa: CASSPRQGLANEKLFF; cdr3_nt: TGCGCCAGCAGCCCCCGACAGGGTTTGGCTAATGAAAAACTGTTTTTT
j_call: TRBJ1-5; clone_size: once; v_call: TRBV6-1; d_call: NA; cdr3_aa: CASSAGGSNQPQHF; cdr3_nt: TGTGCCAGCAGTGCGGGTGGAAGCAATCAGCCCCAGCATTTT
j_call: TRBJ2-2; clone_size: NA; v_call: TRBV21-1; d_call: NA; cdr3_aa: CASSRGREAGELFF; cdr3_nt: TGTGCCAGCAGCAGGGGCAGGGAGGCCGGGGAGCTGTTTTTT
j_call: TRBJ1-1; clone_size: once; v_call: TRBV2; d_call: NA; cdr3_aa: CASSVGLNTEAFF; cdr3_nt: TGTGCCAGCAGTGTGGGCCTGAACACTGAAGCTTTCTTT
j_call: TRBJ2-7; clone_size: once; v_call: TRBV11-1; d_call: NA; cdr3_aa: CASSSQLGLTSYEQYF; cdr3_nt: TGTGCCAGCAGCTCCCAATTAGGCCTTACCTCCTACGAGCAGTACTTC
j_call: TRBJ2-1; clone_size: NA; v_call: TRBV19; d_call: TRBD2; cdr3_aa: CASSIGGGAGRDEQFF; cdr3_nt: TGTGCCAGTAGTATAGGCGGGGGGGCCGGTCGCGATGAGCAGTTCTTC
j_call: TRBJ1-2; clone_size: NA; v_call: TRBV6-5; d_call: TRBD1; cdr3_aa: CASTLTGSTNGYTF; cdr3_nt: TGTGCCAGCACTCTGACAGGGTCCACCAATGGCTACACCTTC